This section outlines one T cell receptor (beta chain) sequence together with its context. Its antigen is unknown. This record comes from a study of T cell repertoires in cytomegalovirus infection. Across the whole study: Public TCR beta signatures marked donors with CMV infection and the matching HLA.

MiXCR, run by TCRdb on the reads, gives a single entry per CDR3 protein. The table lists hundreds of thousands of distinct CDR3 sequences, around 32% of them singletons. The receptor was derived from a human donor in good health (CMV status not recorded). Some clones in this sample may be carry-over from other donors' samples. The sample here was cultured PBMCs, taken from culture after CMV antigen stimulation.

CDR3 residues: CASSVESGRDTQYF. In DNA form, the CDR3 reads TGTGCCAGCAGCGTAGAGAGCGGGAGGGATACGCAGTATTTT. This chain connects TRBV9 to TRBJ2-3; 9 nucleotides agree with TRBD2. Germline lookup yields CDR1 SGDLS and CDR2 YYNGEE. V was clipped by 0 bases and J by 6 bases; unmatched bases: 2. The CDR3 runs to 14 residues.